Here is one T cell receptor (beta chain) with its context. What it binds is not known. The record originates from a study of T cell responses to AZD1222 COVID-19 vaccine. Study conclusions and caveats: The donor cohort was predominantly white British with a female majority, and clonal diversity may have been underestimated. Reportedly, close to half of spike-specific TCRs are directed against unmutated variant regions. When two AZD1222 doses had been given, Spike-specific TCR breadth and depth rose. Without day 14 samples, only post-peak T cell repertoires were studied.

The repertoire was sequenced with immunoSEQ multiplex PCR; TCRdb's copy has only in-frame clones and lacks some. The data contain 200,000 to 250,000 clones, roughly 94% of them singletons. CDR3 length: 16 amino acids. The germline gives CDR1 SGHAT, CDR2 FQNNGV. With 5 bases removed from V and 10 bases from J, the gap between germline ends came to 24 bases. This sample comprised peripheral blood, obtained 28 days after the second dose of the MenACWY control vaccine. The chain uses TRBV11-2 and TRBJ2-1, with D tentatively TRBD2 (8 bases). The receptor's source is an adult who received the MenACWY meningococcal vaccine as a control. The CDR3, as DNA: TGTGCCAGCAGCCCGAGACAGGGAGCGGGGGTATCGGAGCAGTTCTTC. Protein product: CASSPRQGAGVSEQFF.